The 12 T cell receptor beta chains below all came from one sample that was sequenced in a study of T-cell memory formation after mild COVID-19. TCRdb used MiXCR to reprocess the 5' RACE reads, holding one entry per CDR3 protein. The table includes 110,000 to 150,000 distinct CDR3 sequences, more than 13% detected once. Source material: PBMCs or a T cell subset sorted from them (not recorded which). All receptors derive from an adult woman who had mild COVID-19 (a few samples of this study predate the infection). Cell type and time point are not known.

V gene TRBV19 combines with J gene TRBJ1-1; no clear D gene. The CDR3 is 12 residues long. CDR1 and CDR2 from the germline V gene are LNHDA and SQIVND (reference sequence). Trimming cost V 6 bases and J 1 base, with 6 bases left between them. CDR3 in DNA: TGTGCCAGTAGGTTAGGGAACACTGAAGCTTTCTTT. This codes for CASRLGNTEAFF.

Many counts were recorded for this clonotype. The V gene is TRBV7-9, the J gene TRBJ2-1; no definite D call. V lost 1 base and J 6 bases, leaving 4 bases between the germline ends. CDR1 and CDR2 from the germline V gene are SEHNR and FQNEAQ (reference sequence). The CDR3 has 12 amino acids. This CDR3 is CASSLGSNEQFF. CDR3 DNA sequence: TGTGCCAGCAGCTTAGGTAGCAATGAGCAGTTCTTC.

There are a few counts of this clonotype. The chain carries TRBV19 and TRBJ2-7, with D unclear. Germline values: CDR1 LNHDA, CDR2 SQIVND (reference sequence). CDR3 length equals 17 residues. With 7 bases removed from V and 0 bases from J, the gap between germline ends came to 22 bases. CDR3 sequence: CASIPHNCQCFSYEQYF. The CDR3 region has the DNA TGTGCCAGTATCCCCCACAACTGCCAGTGCTTCTCCTACGAGCAGTACTTC.

This clonotype was seen a handful of times. The chain has TRBV13 and TRBJ1-2, with 8 bases identical to TRBD1. This CDR3 region has 15 residues. Germline lookup yields CDR1 PRHDT and CDR2 FYEKMQ (reference sequence). V gave up 8 bases and J gave up 1 base; unmatched junction bases: 9. CDR3 nucleotide sequence: TGTGCCAGCCACCTGACAGGGGAGGTTAACTATGGCTACACCTTC. As protein: CASHLTGEVNYGYTF.

Here the CDR3 DNA reads TGTGCCAGCAGTTTAGAATTCGCCTACAATGAGCAGTTCTTC. Residues: CASSLEFAYNEQFF. The chain employs TRBV12-3 or TRBV12-4 and TRBJ2-1, with D unclear. Trimming shortened V by 1 base and J by 2 bases, and 6 bases separated the two germline ends. This CDR3 is built from 14 residues.

CDR3 bases: TGTGCCAGCAGTTCCGCCCAGCTCGACAATGAGCAGTTCTTC. Translated, it gives CASSSAQLDNEQFF. J is TRBJ2-1 and V is TRBV27; D gene unclear. Per the germline V gene, CDR1 is MNHEY and CDR2 is SMNVEV (reference sequence). The CDR3 has 14 amino acids. Between the trimmed V and J ends, which lost 4 bases and 5 bases, there was a span of 12 bases.

The table lists this clonotype with a few counts. V is TRBV6-1 and J is TRBJ2-5; TRBD2 agrees at 9 bases. V shed 6 bases, J shed 3 bases, and the junction held 11 bases outside the gene matches. Germline V gene sequence: CDR1 MNHNS, CDR2 SASEGT. This CDR3 has 16 residues. This CDR3 reads CASRGTDSSGKETQYF. CDR3 DNA: TGTGCCAGCAGGGGTACGGATTCTAGCGGGAAAGAGACCCAGTACTTC.

This chain joins TRBV11-2 and TRBJ2-1, with unresolved D. Trimming took off 0 bases at V and 10 bases at J, with 13 bases between the two ends. The CDR3 extends over 14 amino acids. The germline CDR1 and CDR2 sequences are SGHAT and FQNNGV. The DNA for the CDR3 is TGTGCCAGCAGCTTAGATCATCCCCTCTGGGAGCAGTTCTTC. Protein: CASSLDHPLWEQFF.

This chain connects TRBV9 to TRBJ2-1; 10 bases align to TRBD2. This CDR3 spans 17 amino acids. Trimming removed 6 bases from V and 8 bases from J; junction bases left unmatched: 17. The germline gives CDR1 SGDLS, CDR2 YYNGEE. The CDR3 spells CASNSPQGTSVWDEQFF. In DNA form, the CDR3 reads TGTGCCAGCAACTCCCCCCAAGGGACTAGCGTTTGGGATGAGCAGTTCTTC.

This clonotype was recorded at least ten times. The V and J genes are TRBV29-1 and TRBJ2-3; 11 nucleotides match TRBD2. This CDR3 region has 14 residues. Germline V gives CDR1 SQVTM, CDR2 ANQGSEA. The V gene end was trimmed by 6 bases and the J gene end by 4 bases; junction bases not matched to a gene: 6. The chain's CDR3 is CSVRSGRASDTQYF. The CDR3 nucleotides are TGCAGCGTCCGTAGCGGGAGGGCCTCAGATACGCAGTATTTT.

This clonotype was recorded a few times. V and J are TRBV5-5 and TRBJ1-5; no definite D call. The CDR3 is 14 residues long. Germline assignment: CDR1 SGHKS and CDR2 YYEKEE (reference sequence). Trimming stripped 4 bases from V and 10 bases from J, with 18 bases between. DNA of the CDR3: TGTGCCAGCAGCCCCCTCCCGGGGAGGGCTCCCCAGCATTTT. It is translated as CASSPLPGRAPQHF.

This clonotype was observed a few times. The gene calls are TRBV20-1 and TRBJ2-7; D perhaps matches TRBD2 (6 bases). V lost 2 bases and J 4 bases, leaving 6 bases between the germline ends. The CDR3 length is 11 residues. Germline CDR1 reads DFQATT; CDR2 reads SNEGSKA (reference sequence). The CDR3 loop is CSARRGYEQYF. CDR3 DNA: TGCAGTGCTAGACGGGGGTACGAGCAGTACTTC.